These 5 T cell receptor beta chains came from one sample sequenced in a study of T cells in tumors after PD-1 blockade. Profiled with immunoSEQ multiplex PCR; TCRdb holds only in-frame clones, not every one. The table has 35,000 or so clones, about three quarters seen once; the top ten hold more than 30%. The material sequenced was PBMCs, taken before anti-PD-1 treatment. These receptors came from a human donor with basal cell carcinoma.

This rearrangement joins TRBV19 to TRBJ1-3; no definite D call. The germline V and J ends were trimmed by 6 bases and 0 bases, with 18 bases remaining between them. This CDR3 spans 17 amino acids. Germline lookup yields CDR1 LNHDA and CDR2 SQIVND (reference sequence). The CDR3 protein is CASSNNPTPFSGNTIYF. Written as DNA, the CDR3 is TGTGCCAGTAGCAACAATCCGACACCTTTCTCTGGAAACACCATATATTTT.

The CDR3 spells CASSQGTAYGYTF. Here the CDR3 DNA reads TGTGCCAGCAGCCAAGGGACAGCATATGGCTACACCTTC. The chain recombines TRBV3-1 (or the pseudogene TRBV3-2) with TRBJ1-2; weak D call: TRBD1 (6 bases). This CDR3 spans 13 amino acids. Between the trimmed V and J ends, which lost 1 base and 5 bases, there was a span of 8 bases. The germline gives CDR1 LGHDT, CDR2 YNNKEL (reference sequence).

This sequence joins TRBV21-1 and TRBJ1-6. TRBV21-1 is flagged as a pseudogene. CDR3 length: 17 residues. The CDR3 coding sequence is TGTGCCAGCAGCAAAGTTGAGGGGGGGAGGAGTAATTCACCCCTCCACTTT. Encoded protein: CASSKVEGGRSNSPLHF.

The chain recombines TRBV7-9 with TRBJ2-3; 8 bases align to TRBD2. CDR3 length: 16 amino acids. CDR1 and CDR2 from the germline V gene are SEHNR and FQNEAQ (reference sequence). The ends lost 4 bases at V and 2 bases at J; junction bases unmatched: 8. The CDR3 reads CASSSRAGGPTDTQYF. The DNA for the CDR3 is TGTGCCAGCAGCTCCCGGGCGGGGGGCCCCACAGATACGCAGTATTTT.

This clone has a handful of counts. The chain uses TRBV11-1 and TRBJ1-5; D remains unclear. Trimming took 0 bases from V and 6 from J, leaving 12 bases between them. This CDR3 has 15 amino acids. Germline values: CDR1 SGHAT, CDR2 FQDESV (reference sequence). The CDR3 sequence: CASSLAGEEGQPQHF. CDR3 bases: TGTGCCAGCAGCTTAGCTGGGGAGGAAGGTCAGCCCCAGCATTTT.